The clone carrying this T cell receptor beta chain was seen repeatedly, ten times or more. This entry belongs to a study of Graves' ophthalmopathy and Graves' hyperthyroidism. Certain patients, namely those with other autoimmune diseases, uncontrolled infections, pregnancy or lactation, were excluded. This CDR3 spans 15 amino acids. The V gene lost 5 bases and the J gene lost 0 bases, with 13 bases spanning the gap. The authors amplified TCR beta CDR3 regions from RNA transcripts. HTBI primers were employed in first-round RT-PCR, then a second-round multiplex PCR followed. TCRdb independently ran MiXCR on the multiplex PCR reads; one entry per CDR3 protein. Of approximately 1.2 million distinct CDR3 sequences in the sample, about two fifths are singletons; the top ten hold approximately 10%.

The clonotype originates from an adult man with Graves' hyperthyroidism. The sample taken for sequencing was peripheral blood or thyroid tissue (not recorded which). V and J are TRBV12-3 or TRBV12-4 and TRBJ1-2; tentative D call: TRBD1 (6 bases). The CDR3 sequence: CASSGTGGTNYGYTF. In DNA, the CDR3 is TGTGCCAGCAGTGGGACCGGGGGCACTAACTATGGCTACACCTTC.